These 9 T cell receptor beta chains share one sample of origin, sequenced in a study of T-cell memory formation after mild COVID-19 (dated by TCRdb to the early 2020s). The method behind the library was 5' RACE. The reads were generated on an Illumina NovaSeq 6000. TCRdb reprocessed the public reads (quality trimming at Q25 with fastp, clone calling with MiXCR) and kept in-frame beta chains. Rows with a matching CDR3 protein are joined into one entry that keeps the most common DNA and genes. The sample includes under 250,000 distinct CDR3 sequences, with approximately 10% observed a single time. The ten largest clones represent 22% of the sample. Sequenced sample: PBMCs or a T cell subset sorted from them (not recorded which). The origin of the receptors is a man aged 18 to 30 who had mild COVID-19 (a few samples of this study predate the infection). The sample titles of this study are shuffled in the database, so cell type and time point are left out; the donor was told from shared clones.

In this sample, this clonotype turned up a few times. The V gene is TRBV3-2, the J gene TRBJ2-7; TRBD1 reflects the table's D call only, with no check against the DNA. TRBV3-2 is flagged as a pseudogene. This CDR3 has 14 amino acids. The CDR3 sequence: CASSTGQGIVEQYV. The CDR3 DNA follows: TGTGCCAGCAGCACCGGACAGGGGATCGTCGAGCAGTACGTC.

This clonotype appeared a few times. V and J are TRBV9 and TRBJ2-1; perhaps TRBD2 as D (6 bases). The CDR3 has 17 residues. Trimming pared 0 bases from V and 1 base from J, leaving 14 bases between. CDR1 SGDLS and CDR2 YYNGEE come from the germline V gene. CDR3 amino acids: CASSVALRGTSYNEQFF. The CDR3 nucleotides read TGTGCCAGCAGCGTAGCTTTGCGCGGGACTTCCTACAATGAGCAGTTCTTC. The entire variable domain, with the rest obtained from reference TRBV9 and TRBJ2-1, is as follows: DSGVTQTPKHLITATGQRVTLRCSPRSGDLSVYWYQQSLDQGLQFLIQYYNGEERAKGNILERFSAQQFPDLHSELNLSSLELGDSALYFCASSVALRGTSYNEQFFGPGTRLTVL.

The V call is TRBV20-1, the J call TRBJ2-1; D might be TRBD2 (5 bases). Trimming pared 0 bases from V and 9 bases from J, leaving 12 bases between. This CDR3 is built from 13 residues. Germline CDR1 reads DFQATT; CDR2 reads SNEGSKA (reference sequence). CDR3 protein: CSARDPSGIEQFF. The CDR3 nucleotides read TGCAGTGCTAGAGATCCAAGCGGAATTGAGCAGTTCTTC.

Ten or more counts support this clonotype. The chain couples TRBV7-7 to TRBJ2-7, with a possible D match to TRBD2 (5 bases). The CDR3 sequence is 14 residues long. The V gene's germline CDR1 is SSHAT and CDR2 FNYEAQ (reference sequence). Trimming removed 5 bases at V and 7 bases at J, with 18 bases between. Written as DNA, the CDR3 is TGTGCCAGCAGCCGCGGACCGGGAACGGGAGAGCAGTACTTC. Protein product: CASSRGPGTGEQYF.

This clonotype was observed a handful of times. The chain carries TRBV5-1 and TRBJ1-1, with D possibly being TRBD1 (5 bases). V lost 0 bases to trimming and J lost 1 base, with 10 bases between them. The germline V gene has CDR1 SGHRS and CDR2 YFSETQ. The CDR3 loop spans 15 amino acids. The CDR3 DNA is TGCGCCAGCAGCTTGGATTTGACAGCGAACACTGAAGCTTTCTTT. Protein: CASSLDLTANTEAFF.

This clonotype came up a few times. The chain uses TRBV5-1 and TRBJ2-2; D might be TRBD2 (5 bases). The germline V gene encodes CDR1 SGHRS and CDR2 YFSETQ. V was trimmed by 0 bases and J by 0 bases, leaving 9 bases between them. CDR3 length equals 16 residues. The CDR3 nucleotides read TGCGCCAGCAGCTTGGAACGGGGAACGAACACCGGGGAGCTGTTTTTT. This translates into CASSLERGTNTGELFF.

The chain joins TRBV6-4 to TRBJ2-3; D ambiguous. This CDR3 contains 15 residues. Germline CDR1 reads MRHNA; CDR2 reads SNTAGT. Trimming shortened V by 2 bases and J by 2 bases, and 11 bases separated the two germline ends. CDR3 in amino acids: CASSDNFRATDTQYF. The CDR3 DNA sequence: TGTGCCAGCAGTGACAATTTTCGGGCCACAGATACGCAGTATTTT.

This clonotype was counted a few times. The CDR3 nucleotides are TGTGCCAGTCACAGTGCTGAAGCTTTCTTT. It yields the protein CASHSAEAFF. This sequence joins TRBV2 and TRBJ1-1; D unresolved. The CDR3 length is 10 residues. Trimming cost V 9 bases and J 6 bases, with 8 bases left between them. Germline assignment: CDR1 SNHLY and CDR2 FYNNEI.

This clonotype was picked up many times. The chain carries TRBV5-1 and TRBJ2-7, with D maybe TRBD2 (5 bases). The CDR3 extends over 14 amino acids. V was trimmed by 4 bases and J by 3 bases, leaving 14 bases between them. CDR1 SGHRS and CDR2 YFSETQ come from the germline V gene. CDR3 in amino acids: CASSARAGDYEQYV. Here the CDR3 DNA reads TGCGCCAGCAGCGCCAGAGCCGGGGACTACGAGCAGTACGTC.